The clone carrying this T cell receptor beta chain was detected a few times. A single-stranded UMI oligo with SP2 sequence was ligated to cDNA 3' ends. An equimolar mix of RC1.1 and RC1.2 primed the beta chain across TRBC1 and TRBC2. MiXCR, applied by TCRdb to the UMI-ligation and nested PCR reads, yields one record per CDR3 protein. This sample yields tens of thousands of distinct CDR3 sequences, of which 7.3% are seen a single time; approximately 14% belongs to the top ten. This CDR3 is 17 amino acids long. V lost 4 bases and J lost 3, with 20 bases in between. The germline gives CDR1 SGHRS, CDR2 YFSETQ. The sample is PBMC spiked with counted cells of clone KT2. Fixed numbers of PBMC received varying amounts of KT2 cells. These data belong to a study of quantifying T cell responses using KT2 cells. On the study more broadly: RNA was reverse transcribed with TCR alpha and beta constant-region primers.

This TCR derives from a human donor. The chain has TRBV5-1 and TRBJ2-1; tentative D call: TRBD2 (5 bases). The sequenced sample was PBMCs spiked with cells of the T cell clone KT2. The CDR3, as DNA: TGCGCCAGCAGCCCCCACGGGGAACCCCGACGCTACAATGAGCAGTTCTTC. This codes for CASSPHGEPRRYNEQFF. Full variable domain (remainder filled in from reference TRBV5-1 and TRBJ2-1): KAGVTQTPRYLIKTRGQQVTLSCSPISGHRSVSWYQQTPGQGLQFLFEYFSETQRNKGNFPGRFSGRQFSNSRSEMNVSTLELGDSALYLCASSPHGEPRRYNEQFFGPGTRLTVL.